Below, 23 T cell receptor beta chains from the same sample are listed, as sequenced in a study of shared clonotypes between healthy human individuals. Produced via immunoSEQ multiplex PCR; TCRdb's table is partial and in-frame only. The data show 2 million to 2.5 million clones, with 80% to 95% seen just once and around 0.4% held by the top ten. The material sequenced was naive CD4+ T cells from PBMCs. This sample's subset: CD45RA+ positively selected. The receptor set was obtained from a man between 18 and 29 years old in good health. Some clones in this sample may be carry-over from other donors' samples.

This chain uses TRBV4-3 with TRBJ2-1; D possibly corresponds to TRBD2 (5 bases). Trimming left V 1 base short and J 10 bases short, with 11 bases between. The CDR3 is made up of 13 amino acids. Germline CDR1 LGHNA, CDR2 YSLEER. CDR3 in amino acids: CASSQVPRGEQFF. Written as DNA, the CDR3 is TGCGCCAGCAGCCAAGTCCCCCGGGGAGAGCAGTTCTTC.

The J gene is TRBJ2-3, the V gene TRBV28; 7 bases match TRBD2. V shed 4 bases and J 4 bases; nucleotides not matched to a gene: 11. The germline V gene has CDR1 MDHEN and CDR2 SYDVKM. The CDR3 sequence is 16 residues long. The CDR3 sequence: CASSSREGRGADTQYF. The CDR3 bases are TGTGCCAGCAGTTCCAGGGAGGGGCGAGGAGCAGATACGCAGTATTTT. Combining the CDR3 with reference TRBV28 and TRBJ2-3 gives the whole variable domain DVKVTQSSRYLVKRTGEKVFLECVQDMDHENMFWYRQDPGLGLRLIYFSYDVKMKEKGDIPEGYSVSREKKERFSLILESASTNQTSMYLCASSSREGRGADTQYFGPGTRLTVL.

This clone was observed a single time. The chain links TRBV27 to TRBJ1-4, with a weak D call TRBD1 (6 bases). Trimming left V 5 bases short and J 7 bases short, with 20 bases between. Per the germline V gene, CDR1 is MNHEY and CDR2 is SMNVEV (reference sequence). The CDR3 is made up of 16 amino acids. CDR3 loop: CASSPPWGQGGEKLFF. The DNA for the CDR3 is TGTGCCAGCAGTCCCCCATGGGGGCAGGGCGGTGAAAAACTGTTTTTT.

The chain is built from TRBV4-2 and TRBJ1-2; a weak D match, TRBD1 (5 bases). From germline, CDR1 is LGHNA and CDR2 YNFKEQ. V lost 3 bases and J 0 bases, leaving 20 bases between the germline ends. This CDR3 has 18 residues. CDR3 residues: CASSQTWGGSGANYGYTF. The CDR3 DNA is TGTGCCAGCAGCCAGACTTGGGGCGGCTCGGGAGCTAACTATGGCTACACCTTC.

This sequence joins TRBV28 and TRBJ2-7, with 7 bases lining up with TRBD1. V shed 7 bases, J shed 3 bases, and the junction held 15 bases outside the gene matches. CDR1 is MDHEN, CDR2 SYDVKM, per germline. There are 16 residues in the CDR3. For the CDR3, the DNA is TGTGCCAGCACCGAGCTAGTGGACAGGAGAAACTACGAGCAGTACTTC. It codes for CASTELVDRRNYEQYF. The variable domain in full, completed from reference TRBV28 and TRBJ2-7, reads DVKVTQSSRYLVKRTGEKVFLECVQDMDHENMFWYRQDPGLGLRLIYFSYDVKMKEKGDIPEGYSVSREKKERFSLILESASTNQTSMYLCASTELVDRRNYEQYFGPGTRLTVT.

The CDR3 DNA follows: TGTGCCAGCAGCCGAGAGCGGTTCTACAATGAGCAGTTCTTC. It translates to CASSRERFYNEQFF. V usage is TRBV7-3 and J usage is TRBJ2-1, with a possible D match to TRBD2 (5 bases). Germline V gene sequence: CDR1 SGHTA, CDR2 FQGTGA. This CDR3 is built from 14 residues. Trimming took 5 bases from V and 3 from J, leaving 11 bases between them.

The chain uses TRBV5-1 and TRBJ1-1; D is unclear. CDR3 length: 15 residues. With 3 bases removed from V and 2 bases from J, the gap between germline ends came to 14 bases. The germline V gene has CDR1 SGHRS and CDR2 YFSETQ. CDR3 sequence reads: CASSYGGSSNTEAFF. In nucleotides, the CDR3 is TGCGCCAGCAGCTATGGAGGTTCGTCAAACACTGAAGCTTTCTTT. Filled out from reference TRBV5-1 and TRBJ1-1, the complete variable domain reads KAGVTQTPRYLIKTRGQQVTLSCSPISGHRSVSWYQQTPGQGLQFLFEYFSETQRNKGNFPGRFSGRQFSNSRSEMNVSTLELGDSALYLCASSYGGSSNTEAFFGQGTRLTVV.

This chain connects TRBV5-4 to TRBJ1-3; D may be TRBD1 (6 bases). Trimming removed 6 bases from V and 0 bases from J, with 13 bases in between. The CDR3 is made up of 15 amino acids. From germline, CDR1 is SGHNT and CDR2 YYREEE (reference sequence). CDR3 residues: CASTPTGNSGNTIYF. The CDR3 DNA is TGTGCCAGCACCCCGACAGGAAACTCTGGAAACACCATATATTTT.

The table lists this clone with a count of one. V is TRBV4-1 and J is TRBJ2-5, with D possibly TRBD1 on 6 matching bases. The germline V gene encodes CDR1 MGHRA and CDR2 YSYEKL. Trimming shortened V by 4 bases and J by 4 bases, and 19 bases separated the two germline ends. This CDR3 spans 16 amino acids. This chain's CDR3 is CASSPIGGSLGETQYF. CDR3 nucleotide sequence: TGCGCCAGCAGCCCTATTGGGGGCTCTCTGGGAGAGACCCAGTACTTC.

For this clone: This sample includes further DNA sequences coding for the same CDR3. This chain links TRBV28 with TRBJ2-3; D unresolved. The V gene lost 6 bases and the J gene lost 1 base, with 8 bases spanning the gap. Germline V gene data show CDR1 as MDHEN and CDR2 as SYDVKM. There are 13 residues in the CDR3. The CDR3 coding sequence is TGTGCCAGCAGGTCCGGAGGCACAGATACGCAGTATTTT. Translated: CASRSGGTDTQYF.

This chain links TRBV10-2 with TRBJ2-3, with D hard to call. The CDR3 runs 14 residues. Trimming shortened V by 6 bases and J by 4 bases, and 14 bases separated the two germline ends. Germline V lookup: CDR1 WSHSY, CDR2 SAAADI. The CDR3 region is CASRRWTVADTQYF. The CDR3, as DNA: TGCGCCAGCAGGAGGTGGACGGTGGCAGATACGCAGTATTTT.

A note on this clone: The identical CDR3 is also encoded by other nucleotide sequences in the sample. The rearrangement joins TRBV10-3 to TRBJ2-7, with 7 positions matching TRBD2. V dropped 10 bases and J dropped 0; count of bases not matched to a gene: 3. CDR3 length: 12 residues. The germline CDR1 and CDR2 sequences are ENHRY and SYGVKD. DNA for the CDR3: TGTGCCACTAGCGGAGGCTCCTACGAGCAGTACTTC. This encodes CATSGGSYEQYF.

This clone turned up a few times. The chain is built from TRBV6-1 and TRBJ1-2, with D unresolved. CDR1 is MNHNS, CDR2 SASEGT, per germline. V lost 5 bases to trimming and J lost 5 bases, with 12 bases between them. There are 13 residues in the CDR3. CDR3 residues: CASSSRTPYGYTF. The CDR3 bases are TGTGCCAGCAGTAGCCGGACGCCGTATGGCTACACCTTC.

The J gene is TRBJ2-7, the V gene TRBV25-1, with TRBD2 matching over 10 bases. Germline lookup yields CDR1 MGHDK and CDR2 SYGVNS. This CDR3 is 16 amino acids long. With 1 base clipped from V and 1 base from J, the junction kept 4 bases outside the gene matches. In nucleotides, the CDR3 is TGTGCCAGCAGTGAATTCAGGACTAGCGGATCCTACGAGCAGTACTTC. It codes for CASSEFRTSGSYEQYF.

In nucleotides, the CDR3 is TGTGCCAGCTCACCCTTTAGCGGATCCTACGAGCAGTACTTC. Amino acid sequence: CASSPFSGSYEQYF. The chain links TRBV18 to TRBJ2-7; a weak D match, TRBD2 (6 bases). CDR1 and CDR2 (germline): KGHSH, LQKENI. V was cut by 3 bases and J by 1 base, with 10 bases left in between. The CDR3 runs 14 residues.

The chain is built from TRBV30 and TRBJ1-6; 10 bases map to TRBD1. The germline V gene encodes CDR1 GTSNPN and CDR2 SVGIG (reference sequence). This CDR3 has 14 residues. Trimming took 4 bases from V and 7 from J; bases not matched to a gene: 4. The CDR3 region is CAWTSGQGNSPLHF. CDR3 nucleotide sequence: TGTGCCTGGACCTCGGGACAGGGGAATTCACCCCTCCACTTT.

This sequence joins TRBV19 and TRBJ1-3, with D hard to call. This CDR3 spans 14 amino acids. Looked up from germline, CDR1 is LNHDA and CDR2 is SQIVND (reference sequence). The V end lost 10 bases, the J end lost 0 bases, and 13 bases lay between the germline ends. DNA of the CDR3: TGTGCCATCCGTCACGGCACCTCTGGAAACACCATATATTTT. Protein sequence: CAIRHGTSGNTIYF.

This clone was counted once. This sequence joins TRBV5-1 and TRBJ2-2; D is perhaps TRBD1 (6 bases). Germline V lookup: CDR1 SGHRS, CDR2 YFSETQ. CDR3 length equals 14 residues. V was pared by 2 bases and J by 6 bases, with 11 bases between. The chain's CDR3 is CASSFQGLSGELFF. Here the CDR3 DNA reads TGCGCCAGCAGCTTTCAGGGGTTGTCCGGGGAGCTGTTTTTT. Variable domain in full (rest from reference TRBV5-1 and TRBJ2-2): KAGVTQTPRYLIKTRGQQVTLSCSPISGHRSVSWYQQTPGQGLQFLFEYFSETQRNKGNFPGRFSGRQFSNSRSEMNVSTLELGDSALYLCASSFQGLSGELFFGEGSRLTVL.

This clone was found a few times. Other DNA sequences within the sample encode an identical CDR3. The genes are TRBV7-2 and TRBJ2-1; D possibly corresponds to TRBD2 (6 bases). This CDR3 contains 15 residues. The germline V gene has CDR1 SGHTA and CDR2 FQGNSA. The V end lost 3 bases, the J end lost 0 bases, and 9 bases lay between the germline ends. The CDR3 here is CASSFAGSSYNEQFF. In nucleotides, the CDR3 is TGTGCCAGCAGCTTCGCGGGGAGCTCCTACAATGAGCAGTTCTTC.

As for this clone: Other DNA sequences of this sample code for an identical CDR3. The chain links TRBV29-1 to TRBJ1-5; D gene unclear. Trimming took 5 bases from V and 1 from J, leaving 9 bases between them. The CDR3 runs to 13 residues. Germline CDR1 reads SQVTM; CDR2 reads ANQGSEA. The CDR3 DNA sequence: TGCAGCGTTAGGGCGGACAGCAATCAGCCCCAGCATTTT. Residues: CSVRADSNQPQHF.

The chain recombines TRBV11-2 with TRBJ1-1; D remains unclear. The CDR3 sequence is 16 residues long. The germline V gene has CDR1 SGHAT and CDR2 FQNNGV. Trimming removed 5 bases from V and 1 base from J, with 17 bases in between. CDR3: CASSLLPGRPNTEAFF. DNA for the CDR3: TGTGCCAGCAGCCTACTTCCTGGGCGGCCGAACACTGAAGCTTTCTTT.

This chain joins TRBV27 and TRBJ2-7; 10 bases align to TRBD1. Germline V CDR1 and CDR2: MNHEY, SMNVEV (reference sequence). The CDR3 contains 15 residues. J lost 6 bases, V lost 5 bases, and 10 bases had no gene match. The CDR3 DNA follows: TGTGCCAGCAGTGCCAGGACAGGGGGGGGAGGCGAGCAGTACTTC. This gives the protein CASSARTGGGGEQYF.

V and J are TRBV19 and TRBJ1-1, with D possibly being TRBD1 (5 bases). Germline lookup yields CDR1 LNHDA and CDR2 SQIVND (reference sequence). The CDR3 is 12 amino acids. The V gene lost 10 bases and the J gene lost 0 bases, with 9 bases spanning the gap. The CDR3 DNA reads TGTGCCACCAGACAGATGAACACTGAAGCTTTCTTT. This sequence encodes CATRQMNTEAFF.